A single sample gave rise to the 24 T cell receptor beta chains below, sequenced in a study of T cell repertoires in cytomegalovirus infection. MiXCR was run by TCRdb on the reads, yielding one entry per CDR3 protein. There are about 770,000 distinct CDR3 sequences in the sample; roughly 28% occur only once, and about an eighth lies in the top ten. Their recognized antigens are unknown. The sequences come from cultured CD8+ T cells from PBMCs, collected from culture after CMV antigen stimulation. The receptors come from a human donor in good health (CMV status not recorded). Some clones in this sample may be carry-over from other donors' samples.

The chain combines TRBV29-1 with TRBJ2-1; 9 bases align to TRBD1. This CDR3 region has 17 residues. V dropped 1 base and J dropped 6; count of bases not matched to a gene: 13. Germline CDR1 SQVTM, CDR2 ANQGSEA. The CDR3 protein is CSVEGVLGEDRGNEQFF. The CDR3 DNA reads TGCAGCGTTGAAGGTGTGTTGGGGGAGGACAGGGGCAATGAGCAGTTCTTC.

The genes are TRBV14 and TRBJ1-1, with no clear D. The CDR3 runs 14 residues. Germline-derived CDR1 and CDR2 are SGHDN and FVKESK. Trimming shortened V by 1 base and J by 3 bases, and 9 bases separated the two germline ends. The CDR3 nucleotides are TGTGCCAGCAGCCAAGTCGGCAGATACACTGAAGCTTTCTTT. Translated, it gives CASSQVGRYTEAFF.

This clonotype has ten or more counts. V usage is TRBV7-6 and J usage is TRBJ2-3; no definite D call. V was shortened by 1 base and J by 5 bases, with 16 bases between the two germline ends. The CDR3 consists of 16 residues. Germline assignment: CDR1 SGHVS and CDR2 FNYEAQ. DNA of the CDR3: TGTGCCAGCAGCTTAGAACTGACGCCCGAATTAGATACGCAGTATTTT. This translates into CASSLELTPELDTQYF.

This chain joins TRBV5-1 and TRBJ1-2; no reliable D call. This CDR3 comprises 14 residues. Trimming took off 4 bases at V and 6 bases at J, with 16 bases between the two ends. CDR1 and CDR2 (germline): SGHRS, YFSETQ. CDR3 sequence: CASSHRTIADGYTF. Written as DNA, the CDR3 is TGCGCCAGCAGCCATCGGACGATCGCAGATGGCTACACCTTC.

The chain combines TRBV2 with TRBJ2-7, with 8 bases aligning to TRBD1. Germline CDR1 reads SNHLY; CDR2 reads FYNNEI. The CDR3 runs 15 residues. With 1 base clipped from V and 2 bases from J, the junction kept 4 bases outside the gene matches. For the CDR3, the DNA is TGTGCCAGCAGTGAAGTGGGACAGGTAACCTACGAGCAGTACTTC. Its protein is CASSEVGQVTYEQYF.

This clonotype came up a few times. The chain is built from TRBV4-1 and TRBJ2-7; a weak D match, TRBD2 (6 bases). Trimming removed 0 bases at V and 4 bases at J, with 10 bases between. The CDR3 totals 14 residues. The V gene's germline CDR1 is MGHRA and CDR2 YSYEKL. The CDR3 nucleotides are TGCGCCAGCAGCCAAGAACAGGCGGGATACGAGCAGTACTTC. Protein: CASSQEQAGYEQYF.

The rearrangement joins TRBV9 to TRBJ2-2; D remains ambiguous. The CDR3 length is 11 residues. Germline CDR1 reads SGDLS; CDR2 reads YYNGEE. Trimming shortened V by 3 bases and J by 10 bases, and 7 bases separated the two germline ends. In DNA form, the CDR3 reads TGTGCCAGCAGCGGGAGACAGGAGCTGTTTTTT. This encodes CASSGRQELFF.

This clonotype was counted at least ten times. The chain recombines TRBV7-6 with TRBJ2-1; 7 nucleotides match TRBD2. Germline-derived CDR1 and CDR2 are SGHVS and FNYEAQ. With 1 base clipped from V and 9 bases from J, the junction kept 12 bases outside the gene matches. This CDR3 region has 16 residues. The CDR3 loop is CASSLEASGQRGEQFF. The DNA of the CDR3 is TGTGCCAGCAGCTTAGAGGCTAGCGGTCAAAGGGGTGAGCAGTTCTTC.

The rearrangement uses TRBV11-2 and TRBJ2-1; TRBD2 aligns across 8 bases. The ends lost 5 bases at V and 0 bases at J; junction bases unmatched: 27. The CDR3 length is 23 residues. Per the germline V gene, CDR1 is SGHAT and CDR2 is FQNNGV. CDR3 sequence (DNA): TGTGCCAGCAGCCAATTATCCGGATATACTAGCGGTATCGGAGTAAGCTCCTACAATGAGCAGTTCTTC. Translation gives CASSQLSGYTSGIGVSSYNEQFF.

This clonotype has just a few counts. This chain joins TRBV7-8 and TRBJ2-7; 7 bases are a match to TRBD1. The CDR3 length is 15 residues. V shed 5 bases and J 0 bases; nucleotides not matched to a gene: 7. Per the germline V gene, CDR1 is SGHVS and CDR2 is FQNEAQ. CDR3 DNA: TGTGCCAGCAGCCTCAACAGGGGCCTCTCCTACGAGCAGTACTTC. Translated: CASSLNRGLSYEQYF.

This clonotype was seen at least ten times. The CDR3 reads CASSSGGEQYF. In DNA form, the CDR3 reads TGTGCCAGTTCCTCTGGGGGCGAGCAGTACTTC. The J gene is TRBJ2-7, the V gene TRBV7-6; D may correspond to TRBD1 or TRBD2 (5 bases each). The germline V gene encodes CDR1 SGHVS and CDR2 FNYEAQ. V lost 9 bases and J lost 6, with 12 bases in between. The CDR3 spans 11 residues.

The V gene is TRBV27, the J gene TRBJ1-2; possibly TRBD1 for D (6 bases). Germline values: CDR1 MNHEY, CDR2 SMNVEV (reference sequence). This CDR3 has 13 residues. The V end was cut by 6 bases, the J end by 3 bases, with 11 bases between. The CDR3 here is CASRYRADYGYTF. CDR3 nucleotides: TGTGCCAGCAGATACAGGGCCGACTATGGCTACACCTTC.

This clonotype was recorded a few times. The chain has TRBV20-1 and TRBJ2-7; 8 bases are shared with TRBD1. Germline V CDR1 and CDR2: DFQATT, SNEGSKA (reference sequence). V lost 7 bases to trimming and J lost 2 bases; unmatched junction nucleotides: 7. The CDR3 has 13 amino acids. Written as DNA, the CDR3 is TGCAGTGTGACAGGGGAACGAACCTACGAGCAGTACGTC. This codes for CSVTGERTYEQYV.

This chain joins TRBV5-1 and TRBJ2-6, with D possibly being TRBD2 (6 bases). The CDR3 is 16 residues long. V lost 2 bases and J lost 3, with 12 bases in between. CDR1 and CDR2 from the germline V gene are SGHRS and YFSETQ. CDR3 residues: CASSFRGSDGANVLTF. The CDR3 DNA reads TGCGCCAGCAGCTTTCGGGGGTCGGATGGGGCCAACGTCCTGACTTTC.

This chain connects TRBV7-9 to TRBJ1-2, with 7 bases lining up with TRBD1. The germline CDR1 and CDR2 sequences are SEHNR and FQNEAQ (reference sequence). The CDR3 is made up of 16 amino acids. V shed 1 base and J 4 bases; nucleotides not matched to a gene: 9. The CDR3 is CASSLDPPGGVYGYTF. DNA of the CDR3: TGTGCCAGCAGCTTAGACCCTCCAGGGGGAGTCTATGGCTACACCTTC.

In DNA, the CDR3 is TGCGCCAGCAGCTCCGACAGGGGACGAAGGGTTTATAGCAATCAGCCCCAGCATTTT. Translation: CASSSDRGRRVYSNQPQHF. The chain links TRBV5-1 to TRBJ1-5, with TRBD1 identical over 8 bases. V shed 3 bases and J 0 bases; nucleotides not matched to a gene: 14. Germline values: CDR1 SGHRS, CDR2 YFSETQ. This CDR3 has 19 amino acids.

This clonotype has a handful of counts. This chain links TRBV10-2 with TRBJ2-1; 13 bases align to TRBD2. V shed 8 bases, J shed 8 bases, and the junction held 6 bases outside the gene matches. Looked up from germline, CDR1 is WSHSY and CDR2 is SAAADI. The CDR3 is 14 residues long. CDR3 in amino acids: CASALAGGPYEQFF. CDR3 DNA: TGCGCCAGCGCACTAGCGGGGGGGCCCTATGAGCAGTTCTTC.

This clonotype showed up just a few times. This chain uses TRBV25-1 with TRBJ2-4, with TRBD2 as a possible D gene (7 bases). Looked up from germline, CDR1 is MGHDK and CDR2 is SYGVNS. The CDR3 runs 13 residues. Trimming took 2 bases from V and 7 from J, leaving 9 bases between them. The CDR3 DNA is TGTGCCAGCAGTGAAGGGGGGGGCAACATTCAGTACTTC. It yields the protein CASSEGGGNIQYF.

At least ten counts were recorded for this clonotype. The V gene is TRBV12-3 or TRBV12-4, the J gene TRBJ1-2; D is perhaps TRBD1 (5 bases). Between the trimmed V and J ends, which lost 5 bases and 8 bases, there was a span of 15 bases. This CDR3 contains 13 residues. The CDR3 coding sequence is TGTGCCAGCAGTCTCACGGGGGTAGGAGGCTACACCTTC. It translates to CASSLTGVGGYTF.

As DNA, the CDR3 is TGTGCCAGCAGCGCCAATCGAGCCACCGAGCAGTACTTC. Its protein product is CASSANRATEQYF. The rearrangement uses TRBV4-2 and TRBJ2-7; unclear D gene. Trimming pared 5 bases from V and 6 bases from J, leaving 14 bases between. Germline V CDR1 and CDR2: LGHNA, YNFKEQ. This CDR3 spans 13 amino acids.

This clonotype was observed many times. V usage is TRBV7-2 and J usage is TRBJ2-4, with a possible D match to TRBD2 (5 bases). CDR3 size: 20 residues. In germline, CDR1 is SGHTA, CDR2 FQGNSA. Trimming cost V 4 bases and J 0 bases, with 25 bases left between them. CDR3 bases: TGTGCCAGCAGCTCTCCGACTCAAGACTGGACTCCCTTAGCCAAAAACATTCAGTACTTC. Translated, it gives CASSSPTQDWTPLAKNIQYF.

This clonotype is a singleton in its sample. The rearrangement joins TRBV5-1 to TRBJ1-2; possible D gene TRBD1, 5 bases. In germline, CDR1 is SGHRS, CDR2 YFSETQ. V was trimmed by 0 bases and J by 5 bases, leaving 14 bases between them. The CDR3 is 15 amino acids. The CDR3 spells CASSLDQGSYYGYTF. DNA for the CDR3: TGCGCCAGCAGCTTGGACCAGGGATCTTATTATGGCTACACCTTC.

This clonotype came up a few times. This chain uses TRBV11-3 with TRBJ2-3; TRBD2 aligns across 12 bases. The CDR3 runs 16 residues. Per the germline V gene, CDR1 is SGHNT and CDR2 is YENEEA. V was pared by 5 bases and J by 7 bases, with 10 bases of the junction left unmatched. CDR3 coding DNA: TGTGCCAGCAGCAAAGGAACTAGCGGGGGGATAAATACGCAGTATTTT. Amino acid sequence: CASSKGTSGGINTQYF.

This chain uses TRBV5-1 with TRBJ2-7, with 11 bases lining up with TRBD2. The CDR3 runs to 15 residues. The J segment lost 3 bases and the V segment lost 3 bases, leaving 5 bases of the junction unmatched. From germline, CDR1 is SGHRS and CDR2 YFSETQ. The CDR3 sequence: CASSSGTSGDYEQYF. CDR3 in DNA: TGCGCCAGCAGCTCCGGGACTAGCGGAGACTACGAGCAGTACTTC.